The rows below give T cell receptor beta chains drawn from one sample of a study of Ad26.COV2.S vaccination and SARS-CoV-2 variants. Libraries were prepared by immunoSEQ multiplex PCR; TCRdb keeps only in-frame clonotypes and omits some of them. This table has about 480,000 clones, around 88% appearing once. The sample was peripheral blood, taken in a trial of Ad26.COV2.S vaccine versus placebo. The receptors were sampled from a person aged 18-65 years who received the Ad26.COV2.S COVID-19 vaccine or a placebo. The CDR3 runs from the conserved cysteine through the conserved F or W. D genes are given only for firm matches. Size tells how often a clone was seen (once, few, many) or the class of an expanded clone, and some rows leave it out.

d_call,v_call,clone_size,j_call,cdr3_nt,cdr3_aa
TRBD2,TRBV19,.,TRBJ2-1,TGTGCCAGTAGTGATCTGGCGGGAGGTTTCGGTGAGCAGTTCTTC,CASSDLAGGFGEQFF
TRBD1,TRBV7-8,.,TRBJ1-2,TGTGCCAGCAGCTTAGAGGGAGACAGGGCGGTAGGCTACACCTTC,CASSLEGDRAVGYTF
TRBD1,TRBV28,.,TRBJ1-1,TGTGCCAGCAGTTTTCCGGACAGGGAGAACACTGAAGCTTTCTTT,CASSFPDRENTEAFF
TRBD2,TRBV10-3,.,TRBJ2-1,TGTGCCATCACCCCGTATGAAGGACTAGCGGGAGGTGGGCAGTTCTTC,CAITPYEGLAGGGQFF
.,TRBV28,.,TRBJ1-2,TGTGCCAGCGATACAGGGCCGGGTGGCTACACCTTC,CASDTGPGGYTF
.,TRBV27,.,TRBJ2-2,TGTGCCAGCAGGGCCCGGGGGACCGGGACAGCGAACACCGGGGAGCTGTTTTTT,CASRARGTGTANTGELFF
TRBD2,TRBV4-2,.,TRBJ2-1,TGTGCCAGCAGCCCGTCCGGGACTAGCTACAATGAGCAGTTCTTC,CASSPSGTSYNEQFF
TRBD2,TRBV28,.,TRBJ2-6,TGTGCCAGCAGTTTCTACGGGACTACTGGGGCCAACGTCCTGACTTTC,CASSFYGTTGANVLTF
.,TRBV6-5,once,TRBJ1-1,TGTGCCACCAGGATAGAGGTTCCGAACACTGAAGCTTTCTTT,CATRIEVPNTEAFF
.,TRBV15,.,TRBJ1-5,TGTGCCACCAGCGCAGAAAAGTGGGACAAGACTCAGCATTTT,CATSAEKWDKTQHF
.,TRBV5-4,.,TRBJ1-6,TGTGCCAGCAGCCCGGACGGAGGTAATTCACCCCTCCACTTT,CASSPDGGNSPLHF
.,TRBV6-1,.,TRBJ2-5,TGTGCCAGCAGTGAATTTGCAGGGGAGACCCAGTACTTC,CASSEFAGETQYF
.,TRBV2,.,TRBJ1-1,TGTGCCAGCGGACGAATAACCACTGAAGCTTTCTTT,CASGRITTEAFF
.,TRBV30,.,TRBJ1-1,TGTGCCTGGAGTAGACAGTCGAACACTGAAGCTTTCTTT,CAWSRQSNTEAFF
.,TRBV12-3/TRBV12-4,.,TRBJ2-7,TGTGCCAGCAGTGCAGGGGGGTACGAGCAGTACTTC,CASSAGGYEQYF
TRBD1,TRBV28,.,TRBJ1-5,TGTGCCAGCAGTTTACCCCGGACAGGGATTGGTCAGCCCCAGCATTTT,CASSLPRTGIGQPQHF
.,TRBV7-2,.,TRBJ1-5,TGTGCCAGCAGTCTTTGGGAGCAGGGAAGACAGCCCCAGCATTTT,CASSLWEQGRQPQHF
.,TRBV19,once,TRBJ1-1,TGTGCCAGTAGTGGACAGAGTAGGAACACTGAAGCTTTCTTT,CASSGQSRNTEAFF
.,TRBV24-1,.,TRBJ1-5,TGTGCCACCAGTCCTACCGCAGGGGAAAGCAATCAGCCCCAGCATTTT,CATSPTAGESNQPQHF
.,TRBV4-3,.,TRBJ2-3,TGCGCCAGCAGCCAAAATGATAGGCTTAAGGGAGATACGCAGTATTTT,CASSQNDRLKGDTQYF
.,TRBV7-8,.,TRBJ1-5,TGTGCCAGCGGAGGTCGGGGGCGCAATCAGCCCCAGCATTTT,CASGGRGRNQPQHF
.,TRBV2,once,TRBJ2-3,TGTGCCAGCACCGGGACACCGGGAGGCACAGATACGCAGTATTTT,CASTGTPGGTDTQYF
TRBD2,TRBV5-4,.,TRBJ2-1,TGTGCCAGCAGCTCGACTAGCGGCAATGAGCAGTTCTTC,CASSSTSGNEQFF
.,TRBV2,.,TRBJ2-6,TGTGCCAGCACCCGGGCGGGGTCTGGGGCCAACGTCCTGACTTTC,CASTRAGSGANVLTF
.,TRBV30,once,TRBJ1-1,TGTGCCTGGAATCCGACAGTACTTCTGAGCACTGAAGCTTTCTTT,CAWNPTVLLSTEAFF
.,TRBV28,.,TRBJ2-4,TGTGCCAGCAGTTTGCAGGGAGATAACATTCAGTACTTC,CASSLQGDNIQYF
.,TRBV5-1,few,TRBJ2-2,TGCGCCAGCAGCTTGGGGCAGGGCTCGCACACCGGGGAGCTGTTTTTT,CASSLGQGSHTGELFF
TRBD2,TRBV6-4,.,TRBJ2-5,TGTGCCAGCAGTGTGCTTAAGCTAGCGGGAGGGCTGGAGACCCAGTACTTC,CASSVLKLAGGLETQYF
TRBD1,TRBV7-2,few,TRBJ1-6,TGTGCCAGCAGCCACCGGGACAGGGGCTACACCGACCTACCCCTCCACTTT,CASSHRDRGYTDLPLHF
.,TRBV6-5,.,TRBJ2-7,TGTGCCAGCAGCAAGTTGTTGGGGACGGAGCAGTACTTC,CASSKLLGTEQYF
.,TRBV25-1,.,TRBJ1-3,TGTGCCAGCAGTGTGGGCGGGTTTTCTGGAAACACCATATATTTT,CASSVGGFSGNTIYF
.,TRBV7-8,once,TRBJ1-5,TGTGCCAGCAGCTTAAGGCCAAGGGGTTCCAATCAGCCCCAGCATTTT,CASSLRPRGSNQPQHF
.,TRBV10-1,.,TRBJ2-5,TGCGCCACGGCACCCCCAAAGACCCAGTACTTC,CATAPPKTQYF
TRBD1,TRBV10-3,.,TRBJ1-1,TGTGCCATCAGTGAGGGACAGGGGACCCTAGGAGCTTTCTTT,CAISEGQGTLGAFF
TRBD2,TRBV5-1,.,TRBJ2-4,TGCGCCAGCAGCTTGGCGGCGGGAGCGGACATTCAGTACTTC,CASSLAAGADIQYF
TRBD2,TRBV7-8,.,TRBJ2-1,TGTGCCAGCACCCTATCGGCTAGCGGCTACAATGAGCAGTTCTTC,CASTLSASGYNEQFF
TRBD2,TRBV5-6,.,TRBJ2-1,TGTGCCAGCAGCTTTTTCACTAGCGGGAGGGTCAATGAGCAGTTCTTC,CASSFFTSGRVNEQFF
TRBD2,TRBV9,.,TRBJ2-1,TGTGCCAGCAGCCAGACTAGCGGGTCTTACAATGAGCAGTTCTTC,CASSQTSGSYNEQFF
.,TRBV19,few,TRBJ2-7,TGTGCCAGTAGTACGCATGGGGTCGAGCAGTACTTC,CASSTHGVEQYF
TRBD2,TRBV4-1,.,TRBJ2-2,TGCGCCAGCAGCACGGGACTAGCGGGAGTCACCGGGGAGCTGTTTTTT,CASSTGLAGVTGELFF
TRBD1,TRBV4-2,.,TRBJ1-1,TGTGCCAGCAGACTCGGACAGGGGATGAACACTGAAGCTTTCTTT,CASRLGQGMNTEAFF
.,TRBV5-1,.,TRBJ2-7,TGCGCCAGCAGCTTGGAACTCTTTTACGAGCAGTACTTC,CASSLELFYEQYF
TRBD1,TRBV15,.,TRBJ1-2,TGTGCCACCAGCAGAGGAGCGACAGGGAACAACTATGGCTACACCTTC,CATSRGATGNNYGYTF
.,TRBV7-3,.,TRBJ2-3,TGTGCCAGCAGCTTAACGATGGGGCGGGGCACAGATACGCAGTATTTT,CASSLTMGRGTDTQYF
.,TRBV5-1,few,TRBJ2-7,TGCGCCAGCAGCTTGGAAGCAGGCGGTACCTACGAGCAGTACTTC,CASSLEAGGTYEQYF
TRBD1,TRBV11-2,.,TRBJ2-1,TGTGCCAGCAGCCCCGGGACAGGGTACAATGAGCAGTTCTTC,CASSPGTGYNEQFF
.,TRBV28,.,TRBJ1-1,TGTGCCAGCACCTTAACCAACCGTAGAGCTTTCTTT,CASTLTNRRAFF
.,TRBV19,.,TRBJ2-4,TGTGCCAGTAGTACGGAAGGTGGCACAAACATTCAGTACTTC,CASSTEGGTNIQYF
TRBD2,TRBV7-9,.,TRBJ2-5,TGTGCCAGCACCTACCAGGGCGGGGGGACCCAGTACTTC,CASTYQGGGTQYF